The rows below give T cell receptor beta chains drawn from one sample of a study of blood T cell repertoires in COVID-19. Generated by immunoSEQ multiplex PCR, the TCRdb table keeps only in-frame clones and is missing some. This sample yields a few hundred thousand clones, of which about 89% are seen a single time; around 1.2% belongs to the top ten. Sequenced material: peripheral blood. These receptors were taken from a man aged 40-50 years with acute or convalescent COVID-19. Each CDR3 is given with its conserved first and last residue. A D gene is named only where the DNA matches it firmly. For some rows the clone size is stated as once, few or many, or as a class when expanded; others skip it.

clone size	V gene	J gene	D gene	CDR3 DNA	CDR3 protein
.	TRBV5-1	TRBJ2-1	TRBD2	TGCGCCAGCAGCGTGATAGCGGGAGGGCCTGGTGAGCAGTTCTTC	CASSVIAGGPGEQFF
once	TRBV7-9	TRBJ1-3	TRBD1	TGTGCCAGCAGCGACAGGGGGGCGTCTGGAAACACCATATATTTT	CASSDRGASGNTIYF
.	TRBV5-6	TRBJ2-7	.	TGTGCCAGCAGCACCGGGCAGGGGAACTACGAGCAGTACTTC	CASSTGQGNYEQYF
.	TRBV30	TRBJ1-4	TRBD1	TGTGCCTGGCGTATGAGGACAGGTGGCGAAAAACTGTTTTTT	CAWRMRTGGEKLFF
.	TRBV9	TRBJ2-5	TRBD2	TGTGCCAGCAGCGCCAGACTAGCGGGGGGCCAAGAGACCCAGTACTTC	CASSARLAGGQETQYF
.	TRBV2	TRBJ1-1	TRBD1	TGTGCCAGCAGTAGGGACAGGGGAGGCCCTGAAGCTTTCTTT	CASSRDRGGPEAFF
.	TRBV28	TRBJ2-6	TRBD1	TGTGCCAGCAGTAGGGACAGGGCGAAATCTGGGGCCAACGTCCTGACTTTC	CASSRDRAKSGANVLTF
.	TRBV3-1/TRBV3-2	TRBJ2-5	.	TGTGCCAGCAGCCAAGAGCAGGCAGAGACCCAGTACTTC	CASSQEQAETQYF
.	TRBV27	TRBJ1-1	TRBD1	TGTGCCAGCAGTTTATCAGGTCGGGACAGTGGCACTGAAGCTTTCTTT	CASSLSGRDSGTEAFF
few	TRBV6-5	TRBJ1-1	.	TGTGCCAGCAGTCCGCGACAGGCCACGGAAGCTTTCTTT	CASSPRQATEAFF
.	TRBV7-2	TRBJ1-2	.	TGTGCCAGCAGCTCCGGTTTCTATGGCTACACCTTC	CASSSGFYGYTF
.	TRBV27	TRBJ2-7	TRBD1	TGTGCCAGCAGGCCGAAAGTGACAGGGGTGGCCTACGAGCAGTACTTC	CASRPKVTGVAYEQYF
.	TRBV6-5	TRBJ1-4	.	TGTGCCAGCAGGGGGACTTTCACTAATGAAAAACTGTTTTTT	CASRGTFTNEKLFF
.	TRBV28	TRBJ1-2	.	TGTGCCAGCTCAGGGCTTCGGGGCTACACCTTC	CASSGLRGYTF
.	TRBV21-1	TRBJ2-4	.	TGTGCCAGCAGCAAAAGGGGCGGGCTAGCGGGAGGGATCCTAGCCAAAAACATTCAGTACTTC	CASSKRGGLAGGILAKNIQYF
.	TRBV3-1/TRBV3-2	TRBJ2-7	.	TGTGCCAGCAGCCAAGGTAGCGGCCCCTACGAGCAGTACTTC	CASSQGSGPYEQYF
.	TRBV29-1	TRBJ2-7	TRBD2	TGCAGCGTTGAATTTCCTGGACTAGCGGGGGGACTCTTCTCCTACGAGCAGTACTTC	CSVEFPGLAGGLFSYEQYF
.	TRBV7-9	TRBJ1-4	.	TGTGCCAGCAGCTTAGTTTCAGGTTATAATGAAAAACTGTTTTTT	CASSLVSGYNEKLFF
.	TRBV6-6	TRBJ1-3	TRBD1	TGTGCCAGCAGTACACTCAGGGGGCAAACTGGAAACACCATATATTTT	CASSTLRGQTGNTIYF
.	TRBV7-2	TRBJ1-1	.	TGTGCCAGCAGACCGACATGGGGGGGCCGTACTGAAGCTTTCTTT	CASRPTWGGRTEAFF
.	TRBV12-3/TRBV12-4	TRBJ2-2	TRBD2	TGTGCCAGCAGTTTCGGGGGGAGCGGGGAGCTGTTTTTT	CASSFGGSGELFF
few	TRBV7-3	TRBJ1-2	.	TGTGCCAGCAGCCCGAACGGAGGATCATATGGCTACACCTTC	CASSPNGGSYGYTF
.	TRBV28	TRBJ1-5	TRBD1	TGTGCCAGCTTCGGGACAGGGCAGTATCAGCCCCAGCATTTT	CASFGTGQYQPQHF
.	TRBV3-1/TRBV3-2	TRBJ2-5	.	TGTGCCAGCAGCCAGAGGGGGGGGACCCAGTACTTC	CASSQRGGTQYF
.	TRBV7-9	TRBJ2-7	.	TGTGCCAGCAGCCTAGAGCCCCGGGAGATACCCTACGAGCAGTACTTC	CASSLEPREIPYEQYF
.	TRBV21-1	TRBJ1-3	.	TGTGCCAGCAGCAGCGGGACCCCAAACACCATATATTTT	CASSSGTPNTIYF
.	TRBV9	TRBJ2-7	TRBD1	TGTGCCAGCAGCGCGGGGACAGGGGTCTACTACGAGCAGTACTTC	CASSAGTGVYYEQYF
.	TRBV7-8	TRBJ2-7	.	TGTGCCAGCAGCCCTTTAGCGGCCGCTTTCTCCTACGAGCAGTACTTC	CASSPLAAAFSYEQYF
.	TRBV3-1/TRBV3-2	TRBJ1-4	.	TGTGCCAGCAGCCAAGGGGTAGGACAGTCCATTCAACCTAATGAAAAACTGTTTTTT	CASSQGVGQSIQPNEKLFF
.	TRBV5-6	TRBJ2-5	TRBD1	TGTGCCAGCAGCTGGGACAGAGAGACCCAGTACTTC	CASSWDRETQYF
.	TRBV6-5	TRBJ1-1	TRBD1	TGTGCCAGCAGTCGGACAGGAACCATGAACACTGAAGCTTTCTTT	CASSRTGTMNTEAFF
.	TRBV7-2	TRBJ2-1	TRBD1	TGTGCCAGCAGCTTCCCGGGGACAGGCAATGAGCAGTTCTTC	CASSFPGTGNEQFF
.	TRBV27	TRBJ2-7	TRBD2	TGTGCCAGCAGTCCGACTAGCGGAATCGCGTACGAGCAGTACTTC	CASSPTSGIAYEQYF
once	TRBV27	TRBJ1-3	.	TGTGCCAGCACCACAGGGCCTGGAAACACCATATATTTT	CASTTGPGNTIYF
.	TRBV9	TRBJ2-3	.	TGTGCCAGCAGTGAGGACGGGAGACTCACAGATACGCAGTATTTT	CASSEDGRLTDTQYF
.	TRBV30	TRBJ2-3	.	TGTGCCTGGAGGAAGACACTCCGTCAAGATACGCAGTATTTT	CAWRKTLRQDTQYF
.	TRBV19	TRBJ2-1	TRBD1	TGTGCCAGTAGTATGGTACAGGGGGCTAAGTTCTTC	CASSMVQGAKFF
.	TRBV30	TRBJ2-3	TRBD1	TGTGCCTGGAGCCCTACAGGGGACACGCAGTATTTT	CAWSPTGDTQYF
.	TRBV5-1	TRBJ2-7	.	TGCGCCAGCAGCTTGGACGTGTCTAACGAGCAGTACTTC	CASSLDVSNEQYF
.	TRBV5-4	TRBJ2-7	TRBD1	TGTGCCAGCAGCCCCCGGGACAGTACCCACGAGCAGTACTTC	CASSPRDSTHEQYF
.	TRBV24-1	TRBJ1-1	TRBD1	TGTGCCACCAGTGACCCGGGACAGGGGGACACTGAAGCTTTCTTT	CATSDPGQGDTEAFF